These 26 T cell receptor beta chains were all obtained from the same sample, sequenced in a study of CD8 T cells in ankylosing spondylitis. TCRdb passed the 5' RACE reads through MiXCR, listing each CDR3 protein once. Altogether 250,000 to 400,000 distinct CDR3 sequences are present, roughly 10% being singletons, with the ten largest covering 9.1%. Sequencing was performed on blood, either unsorted or a sorted T cell fraction (not recorded which). The receptors come from a female donor with ankylosing spondylitis or in good health (not recorded which).

This clonotype was counted ten times or more. The chain combines TRBV29-1 with TRBJ1-5; 7 bases agree with TRBD1. The CDR3 is 13 amino acids. Per germline, CDR1 SQVTM and CDR2 ANQGSEA. With 4 bases clipped from V and 9 bases from J, the junction kept 9 bases outside the gene matches. DNA of the CDR3: TGCAGCGTTGGGGACAGCACATCTCCGCCCCAGCATTTT. The encoded protein is CSVGDSTSPPQHF.

This clonotype was picked up many times. The chain links TRBV10-1 to TRBJ2-2; 8 nucleotides match TRBD1. The CDR3 is 16 amino acids. In germline, CDR1 is WNHNN, CDR2 SYGVQD (reference sequence). The ends lost 4 bases at V and 0 bases at J; junction bases unmatched: 4. The CDR3 protein is CASSVLQGANTGELFF. The CDR3 DNA is TGCGCCAGCAGTGTTTTACAGGGGGCGAACACCGGGGAGCTGTTTTTT.

Ten or more counts support this clonotype. The chain carries TRBV20-1 and TRBJ2-7; D is unclear. V lost 4 bases, J lost 2 bases, and 12 bases lay in between. Germline lookup yields CDR1 DFQATT and CDR2 SNEGSKA (reference sequence). The CDR3 covers 13 residues. The chain's CDR3 is CSAKNSLTYEQYF. Written as DNA, the CDR3 is TGCAGTGCTAAGAATAGCCTTACCTACGAGCAGTACTTC.

This clonotype was recorded at least ten times. The V call is TRBV7-9, the J call TRBJ2-3, with D possibly matching TRBD2 (7 bases). CDR1 is SEHNR and CDR2 is FQNEAQ in the germline V gene (reference sequence). The CDR3 is 15 amino acids. Trimming left V 5 bases short and J 2 bases short, with 14 bases between. CDR3 amino acids: CASSKGGTITDTQYF. As DNA, the CDR3 is TGTGCCAGCAGCAAGGGGGGGACCATCACAGATACGCAGTATTTT.

This clonotype came up many times. This chain joins TRBV4-2 and TRBJ1-1; a weak D match, TRBD1 (6 bases). Germline CDR1 is LGHNA and CDR2 is YNFKEQ. V lost 4 bases, J lost 6 bases, and 15 bases lay in between. This CDR3 has 14 amino acids. The chain's CDR3 is CASSRRTALAEAFF. CDR3 nucleotides: TGTGCCAGCAGCCGACGGACAGCCCTAGCTGAAGCTTTCTTT.

As for this clonotype: A read error may be the cause here, since a much bigger clone is one base away. This rearrangement joins TRBV20-1 to TRBJ2-7, with 8 bases aligning to TRBD2. J lost 9 bases, V lost 4 bases, and 14 bases had no gene match. The CDR3 runs 14 residues. Germline CDR1 reads DFQATT; CDR2 reads SNEGSKA (reference sequence). The CDR3 DNA reads TGCAGTGCTACGTATTTGTCGGGGGGGAACGTGCAGTACTTC. Its protein is CSATYLSGGNVQYF.

This clonotype was counted many times. The rearrangement joins TRBV21-1 to TRBJ2-1. TRBV21-1 is a known pseudogene. CDR3 length: 19 residues. CDR3 region: CASSKADFWWRVSYNEQFF. The DNA of the CDR3 is TGTGCCAGCAGCAAAGCTGATTTCTGGTGGAGGGTTTCCTACAATGAGCAGTTCTTC.

This clonotype has just a few counts. V gene TRBV5-4 combines with J gene TRBJ2-5; D remains ambiguous. The germline CDR1 and CDR2 sequences are SGHNT and YYREEE (reference sequence). The CDR3 contains 19 residues. V was cut by 2 bases and J by 2 bases, with 25 bases left in between. The CDR3 sequence is CASSLSVRVGSTEQETQYF. CDR3 coding DNA: TGTGCCAGCAGCTTATCCGTCCGAGTCGGATCGACTGAACAAGAGACCCAGTACTTC.

J is TRBJ2-7 and V is TRBV18; the D is unclear. Germline CDR1 reads KGHSH; CDR2 reads LQKENI. The CDR3 totals 15 residues. Trimming stripped 1 base from V and 7 bases from J, with 17 bases between. The DNA for the CDR3 is TGTGCCAGCTCACCACGAGGTCGGCCCTACGGGGAGCAGTACTTC. Translating it yields CASSPRGRPYGEQYF.

This clonotype was seen more than once but under ten times. This chain connects TRBV4-3 to TRBJ2-1, with 8 bases matching TRBD1. Germline trimming cut 2 bases from V and 8 bases from J; bases unmatched to any gene: 11. The CDR3 loop spans 16 amino acids. From germline, CDR1 is LGHNA and CDR2 YSLEER. DNA for the CDR3: TGCGCCAGCAGCCAATCAGCCGACAGGGGACCCCATGAGCAGTTCTTC. Protein sequence: CASSQSADRGPHEQFF.

Many counts were recorded for this clonotype. The chain couples TRBV5-1 to TRBJ2-2, with D unclear. The V end lost 3 bases, the J end lost 0 bases, and 9 bases lay between the germline ends. The CDR3 spans 15 residues. Germline CDR1 SGHRS, CDR2 YFSETQ. CDR3 sequence: CASSYSLANTGELFF. Here the CDR3 DNA reads TGCGCCAGCAGCTACAGCCTCGCGAACACCGGGGAGCTGTTTTTT.

With respect to this clonotype: Sequence at one end of the junction differs from germline and may be a read error. V and J are TRBV2 and TRBJ2-5; a weak D match, TRBD1 (6 bases). Germline V gene sequence: CDR1 SNHLY, CDR2 FYNNEI. This CDR3 comprises 15 residues. Written as DNA, the CDR3 is TGTGCCAGCAGTGAAATCACAGGGCCCCAAGAGACCCAGTCCTTC. Amino acids: CASSEITGPQETQSF.

This clonotype was observed at least ten times. The chain employs TRBV20-1 and TRBJ2-2; D is undetermined. V lost 0 bases and J lost 3, with 2 bases in between. This CDR3 spans 12 amino acids. Germline CDR1 is DFQATT and CDR2 is SNEGSKA (reference sequence). DNA of the CDR3: TGCAGTGCTAGAGACCACACCGGGGAGCTGTTTTTT. As protein: CSARDHTGELFF.

This clonotype has a count of ten or more. The chain joins TRBV10-3 to TRBJ1-2; D may be TRBD1 (5 bases). CDR1 and CDR2 from the germline V gene are ENHRY and SYGVKD. V shed 3 bases and J shed 6 bases, with 11 bases lying between them. The CDR3 loop spans 13 amino acids. CDR3 sequence reads: CAISEWGIDGYTF. CDR3 DNA: TGTGCCATCAGTGAATGGGGGATCGATGGCTACACCTTC.

The table lists this clonotype with a few counts. The genes are TRBV5-1 and TRBJ1-1, with D possibly TRBD1 on 5 matching bases. The CDR3 runs 15 residues. The germline CDR1 and CDR2 sequences are SGHRS and YFSETQ. Trimming removed 4 bases at V and 0 bases at J, with 13 bases between. The CDR3 loop is CASSPRTFLNTEAFF. The CDR3 coding sequence is TGCGCCAGCAGCCCTCGGACATTTTTGAACACTGAAGCTTTCTTT.

This clonotype was seen repeatedly, ten times or more. The V gene is TRBV20-1, the J gene TRBJ2-1; 12 bases are shared with TRBD2. Germline loops: CDR1 DFQATT, CDR2 SNEGSKA (reference sequence). The trim removed 4 bases at V and 0 bases at J, leaving 4 bases unmatched. The CDR3 loop spans 16 amino acids. The DNA for the CDR3 is TGCAGTGCTACGGCTAGCGGGAGGGGCTCCTACAATGAGCAGTTCTTC. This translates into CSATASGRGSYNEQFF.

This clonotype was seen more than once but under ten times. The chain recombines TRBV14 with TRBJ1-2; TRBD1 aligns across 7 bases. CDR3 length equals 15 residues. Unmatched junction bases numbered 10, after V lost 3 bases and J lost 6 bases. Per the germline V gene, CDR1 is SGHDN and CDR2 is FVKESK. The CDR3 nucleotides are TGTGCCAGCAGCCACCGGGGACAGCACGGGGATGGCTACACCTTC. It encodes CASSHRGQHGDGYTF.

Ten or more counts support this clonotype. The chain joins TRBV5-1 to TRBJ2-1; 10 nucleotides align to TRBD2. The CDR3 covers 17 residues. Unmatched junction bases numbered 9, after V lost 2 bases and J lost 4 bases. The germline gives CDR1 SGHRS, CDR2 YFSETQ. CDR3 sequence (DNA): TGCGCCAGCAGCTTTCCACCTAGCGGGGGTTCATACAATGAGCAGTTCTTC. Translated: CASSFPPSGGSYNEQFF.

In this sample, this clonotype turned up many times. The chain combines TRBV27 with TRBJ1-2; perhaps TRBD1 as D (6 bases). Per the germline V gene, CDR1 is MNHEY and CDR2 is SMNVEV (reference sequence). Trimming removed 6 bases from V and 1 base from J, with 18 bases in between. CDR3 length: 16 amino acids. CDR3 in DNA: TGTGCCAGCAGGAAAGCGGGACACAAGATTAACTATGGCTACACCTTC. Amino acids: CASRKAGHKINYGYTF.

This clonotype has more than one count but fewer than ten. The CDR3 here is CASSLALGVNEQFF. The CDR3 nucleotides read TGTGCCAGCAGCTTAGCGCTCGGGGTTAATGAGCAGTTCTTC. The chain uses TRBV7-9 and TRBJ2-1; D possibly corresponds to TRBD2 (5 bases). The CDR3 length is 14 residues. V was clipped by 0 bases and J by 7 bases, with 10 bases between them. CDR1 is SEHNR, CDR2 FQNEAQ, per germline (reference sequence). The whole variable domain, remainder taken from reference TRBV7-9 and TRBJ2-1, is DTGVSQNPRHKITKRGQNVTFRCDPISEHNRLYWYRQTLGQGPEFLTYFQNEAQLEKSRLLSDRFSAERPKGSFSTLEIQRTEQGDSAMYLCASSLALGVNEQFFGPGTRLTVL.

This clonotype has at least ten counts. The chain is built from TRBV7-2 and TRBJ2-2, with D hard to call. Germline loops: CDR1 SGHTA, CDR2 FQGNSA. Trimming cost V 3 bases and J 0 bases, with 5 bases left between them. The length of the CDR3 is 14 residues. CDR3 sequence reads: CASSFTANTGELFF. CDR3 DNA sequence: TGTGCCAGCAGCTTCACAGCGAACACCGGGGAGCTGTTTTTT. Filled out from reference TRBV7-2 and TRBJ2-2, the complete variable domain reads GAGVSQSPSNKVTEKGKDVELRCDPISGHTALYWYRQSLGQGLEFLIYFQGNSAPDKSGLPSDRFSAERTGGSVSTLTIQRTQQEDSAVYLCASSFTANTGELFFGEGSRLTVL.

The chain links TRBV11-2 to TRBJ2-7, with unresolved D. CDR1 and CDR2 (germline): SGHAT, FQNNGV. The CDR3 length is 13 residues. V lost 4 bases to trimming and J lost 5 bases, with 12 bases between them. CDR3 protein: CASSSIVSHEQYF. CDR3 in DNA: TGTGCCAGCAGCTCTATAGTAAGTCACGAGCAGTACTTC.

This clonotype appeared many times. V and J are TRBV5-1 and TRBJ2-2; no clear D gene. This CDR3 has 13 amino acids. Germline assignment: CDR1 SGHRS and CDR2 YFSETQ. Between the trimmed V and J ends, which lost 4 bases and 2 bases, there was a span of 6 bases. CDR3 loop: CASSDINTGELFF. The DNA of the CDR3 is TGCGCCAGCAGCGACATTAACACCGGGGAGCTGTTTTTT.

This chain links TRBV30 with TRBJ1-1; TRBD1 might be the D (6 bases). CDR1 and CDR2 from the germline V gene are GTSNPN and SVGIG (reference sequence). The CDR3 extends over 15 amino acids. The ends were cut back, 3 bases at V and 2 bases at J, with 16 bases in the middle. Here the CDR3 DNA reads TGTGCCTGGAGGCGTGGGGGCGTGAGTAACACTGAAGCTTTCTTT. Its protein is CAWRRGGVSNTEAFF.

The chain couples TRBV5-5 to TRBJ1-2; 9 nucleotides match TRBD1. CDR1 and CDR2 from the germline V gene are SGHKS and YYEKEE (reference sequence). The CDR3 has 15 residues. V shed 6 bases, J shed 3 bases, and the junction held 9 bases outside the gene matches. The CDR3: CASNSKQGADYGYTF. In DNA form, the CDR3 reads TGTGCCAGCAACTCAAAACAGGGGGCGGACTATGGCTACACCTTC.

CDR3 in amino acids: CASSLHSGSAGNEQFF. The DNA of the CDR3 is TGTGCCAGCAGTTTACATAGCGGGAGCGCGGGGAATGAGCAGTTCTTC. V usage is TRBV28 and J usage is TRBJ2-1; 9 positions match TRBD2. This CDR3 is 16 amino acids long. Germline V gives CDR1 MDHEN, CDR2 SYDVKM. V dropped 2 bases and J dropped 7; count of bases not matched to a gene: 9.